The rows below give T cell receptor beta chains drawn from one sample of a study of OX40 agonist ivuxolimab in advanced cancers. TCRdb's copy holds only in-frame clones and misses some; the assay was immunoSEQ multiplex PCR. The data show some 68,000 clones, approximately 86% seen once. Material: CD4+ or CD8+ T cells sorted from blood, obtained in a trial of the OX40 agonist ivuxolimab. The source is an adult with an advanced solid tumor such as melanoma, head and neck, liver or kidney cancer. The CDR3 runs from the conserved cysteine through the conserved F or W.

TRBV7-3	14	TRBJ2-3	CASKSGVSTDTQYF
TRBV6-5	15	TRBJ1-1	CASTRGGAENTEAFF
TRBV11-2	14	TRBJ2-1	CASSFRGDYNEQFF
TRBV7-6	15	TRBJ2-7	CASSAGQGVSYEQYF
TRBV7-2	16	TRBJ2-2	CASSFLGTGNTGELFF
TRBV14	13	TRBJ2-2	CASSQARPGELFF
TRBV2	15	TRBJ2-5	CASIGSDYFQETQYF
TRBV6-5	16	TRBJ2-5	CASSYDPAGGGETQYF
TRBV10-3	15	TRBJ2-6	CAISYTADGANVLTF
TRBV5-7	13	TRBJ2-7	CASSSRDRLEQYF
TRBV30	10	TRBJ2-3	CAWSVHTQYF
TRBV29-1	12	TRBJ1-4	CSGGGTNEKLFF
TRBV10-3	13	TRBJ1-2	CAISEGSNYGYTF
TRBV19	13	TRBJ2-1	CASSIGANNEQFF
TRBV4-2	16	TRBJ2-1	CASSQRTSGSYNEQFF
TRBV11-2	14	TRBJ1-4	CASTGQVRNEKLFF
TRBV7-8	16	TRBJ2-2	CASSLARSRGTGELFF
TRBV9	16	TRBJ2-7	CASSVGLLGPPYEQYF
TRBV7-6	13	TRBJ1-5	CASSLQNNQPQHF
TRBV21-1	17	TRBJ2-1	CASSKEGQKKGYNEQFF
TRBV28	12	TRBJ2-1	CASSLYYNEQFF
TRBV28	15	TRBJ2-1	CASSLGTSAPNEQFF
TRBV9	14	TRBJ1-1	CASSTTGSNTEAFF
TRBV7-2	15	TRBJ2-7	CASSLASSGRYEQYF
TRBV5-1	16	TRBJ2-7	CASSLVTGGSIYEQYF
TRBV5-1	15	TRBJ1-1	CASSLQGAPDTEAFF
TRBV23-1	14	TRBJ2-2	CASSPDKYTGELFF
TRBV5-1	16	TRBJ2-1	CASSLAGTSATNEQFF
TRBV19	13	TRBJ2-1	CASTQEVGNEQFF
TRBV9	18	TRBJ2-7	CASSVGPSGRALGGEQYF
TRBV9	13	TRBJ2-5	CASSPTQGMGQYF
TRBV7-2	14	TRBJ2-7	CASSSGAVSYEQYF
TRBV20-1	9	TRBJ1-1	CSARIEAFF
TRBV7-8	17	TRBJ2-2	CASSSRQEPKGTGELFF
TRBV4-1	15	TRBJ1-3	CASSRRDSRGNTIYF
TRBV28	14	TRBJ1-2	CASSLAGTPYGYTF
TRBV29-1	13	TRBJ2-1	CSVGLAGDNEQFF
TRBV7-3	14	TRBJ2-5	CASSPTGTEETQYF
TRBV6-1	16	TRBJ1-3	CASSGDRGATGNTIYF
TRBV30	15	TRBJ1-1	CAWSSHQGLNTEAFF
TRBV28	13	TRBJ1-2	CASSLDGLYGYTF
TRBV27	13	TRBJ2-1	CASSLFGNNEQFF
TRBV5-1	14	TRBJ2-7	CASSLGLAYYEQYF
TRBV4-3	15	TRBJ2-1	CASSQDSGTHNEQFF
TRBV11-2	14	TRBJ2-1	CASSLSRSYNEQFF
TRBV18	14	TRBJ1-1	CASSISGADTEAFF
TRBV18	13	TRBJ1-1	CASSPPGNTEAFF
TRBV5-1	13	TRBJ2-1	CASSLKKGNEQFF
TRBV27	14	TRBJ2-4	CASSSPRGRNIQYF
TRBV7-2	15	TRBJ1-4	CASSRQGLTNEKLFF
TRBV5-1	13	TRBJ2-7	CASSLAGTREQYF
TRBV19	16	TRBJ1-1	CASSITGRIVNTEAFF
TRBV4-2	15	TRBJ2-7	CASSQDGRTEYEQYF